There are many counts of the clone carrying this T cell receptor (beta chain). The CDR3 spans 11 residues. V lost 7 bases to trimming and J lost 10 bases, with 13 bases between them. Germline V gene lookup returns CDR1 SNHLY and CDR2 FYNNEI. This sample stems from a study of early T cells in non-severe SARS-CoV-2 infection. The overall study: Whole-blood bulk RNA, unsorted, was sequenced, and chains were unpaired.

Separate cDNA molecules each had unique molecular identifiers attached to them. In TCRdb, the 5' RACE reads were re-called with MiXCR into one record per CDR3 protein. The sample holds about 49,000 distinct CDR3 sequences, roughly 10% seen once. The V and J genes are TRBV2 and TRBJ1-1; D is uncertain. Material: whole blood. The sequence derives from an adult who was a healthcare worker with PCR-confirmed SARS-CoV-2 infection or an uninfected control (not recorded which). In DNA, the CDR3 is TGTGCCAGCATGTTAAGTGGAGGAGCTTTCTTT. Translation gives CASMLSGGAFF.